This TCR beta chain emerged from a study of high-grade serous ovarian cancer treatment subgroups. Study background: Mean per sample: around 14,000 reads, around 7,100 unique TCR beta rearrangements.

Assay: immunoSEQ multiplex PCR; the TCRdb copy retains only in-frame clones and omits some. Here the sample spans around 2,300 clones, under 85% being singletons. Comments on this clone: The antigen is not known.

Tumor samples were obtained before definitive surgery or chemotherapy. Study-level findings and limits: Repertoire similarity ranged roughly 0.1 to 0.85 between tumors of one patient.

The sequenced material came from tumor tissue. This TCR was sampled from a human donor with high-grade serous ovarian cancer.

CDR3 region: CASSRAGGLDEQFF. The CDR3 DNA follows: TGTGCCAGCAGTCGCGCGGGGGGGCTCGATGAGCAGTTCTTC. The gene calls are TRBV2 and TRBJ2-1, with 9 bases lining up with TRBD2. This CDR3 contains 14 residues. Germline lookup yields CDR1 SNHLY and CDR2 FYNNEI. Trimming cost V 5 bases and J 8 bases; bases outside gene matches: 7.